Here is one T cell receptor (beta chain) with its context. This sample stems from a study of cytomegalovirus exposure and HLA in healthy donors. TCRdb's copy holds only in-frame clones and misses some; the assay was immunoSEQ multiplex PCR. The table has about 120,000 clones, around 90% seen once. There are 16 residues in the CDR3. Germline V lookup: CDR1 SGHNT, CDR2 YYREEE (reference sequence). Unmatched junction bases numbered 2, after V lost 0 bases and J lost 2 bases. Sequenced input: PBMCs. The V and J genes are TRBV5-4 and TRBJ2-3; 11 bases agree with TRBD2. The receptor was isolated from a woman under 30 in good health and CMV-seronegative. Here the CDR3 DNA reads TGTGCCAGCAGCTTGGGACTAGCGGGGCCCACAGATACGCAGTATTTT. It specifies CASSLGLAGPTDTQYF.